This entry describes one T cell receptor beta chain. This sample stems from a study of control samples from healthy donors and cancer patients. Using immunoSEQ multiplex PCR, the repertoire was profiled, and TCRdb retains in-frame clones only, with some absent. The repertoire consists of around 130,000 clones, with 70% to 90% occurring once and the leading ten covering 40%. The CDR3 spans 14 residues. V shed 6 bases, J shed 1 base, and the junction held 3 bases outside the gene matches. Germline values: CDR1 LGHDT, CDR2 YNNKEL (reference sequence). The sequencing input was blood. This chain links TRBV3-1 (or the pseudogene TRBV3-2) with TRBJ2-5; 9 nucleotides align to TRBD1. This receptor was taken from a man aged 45 to 65 in good health. In nucleotides, the CDR3 is TGTGCCAGCAGAGCGACAGGGGGCCAAGAGACCCAGTACTTC. Translation: CASRATGGQETQYF.